This T cell receptor beta chain originates from a study of technical replicates of blood from a few donors. The CDR3 extends over 15 amino acids. Trimming took 7 bases from V and 4 from J, leaving 17 bases between them. Germline V lookup: CDR1 MNHEY, CDR2 SMNVEV (reference sequence). Measured with immunoSEQ multiplex PCR; TCRdb has only the in-frame clones, and not every one. The repertoire holds 70,000 or so clones, with around nine tenths as singletons. The V call is TRBV27, the J call TRBJ2-1, with D maybe TRBD2 (5 bases). The sequenced material came from PBMCs. The receptor was isolated from a human donor in good health. Some clones in this sample may be carry-over from other donors' samples. The CDR3 reads CASTTRLESYNEQFF. CDR3 sequence (DNA): TGTGCCAGCACTACTAGACTGGAATCTTACAATGAGCAGTTCTTC.